These 21 T cell receptor beta chains came from one sample sequenced in a study of blood T cells in healthy people across ages. Using a J-beta primer mix together with a sample-barcoded 5' primer, a second PCR was run for roughly 7 to 12 cycles. TCRdb itself ran the 5' RACE reads through MiXCR, one entry per CDR3 protein. The table shows 1.5 million to 1.8 million distinct CDR3 sequences, with 35% to 45% occurring only once. Sequenced: blood. All receptors come from a woman younger than 35 in good health.

This clonotype was detected once. One junction end disagrees with the germline gene, perhaps due to a read error. The rearrangement joins TRBV4-1 to TRBJ1-2, with 12 bases matching TRBD1. The CDR3 sequence is 17 residues long. CDR1 and CDR2 (germline): MGHRA, YSYEKL. The CDR3 spells CAGSPGQGAATNYGYTF. Written as DNA, the CDR3 is TGCGCCGGCAGCCCGGGACAGGGGGCGGCCACTAACTATGGCTACACCTTC.

The chain combines TRBV7-8 with TRBJ2-5; D gene unclear. The end of the DNA is better explained by TRBJ2-7, so the J call may be wrong. This CDR3 is 14 amino acids long. Germline CDR1 reads SGHVS; CDR2 reads FQNEAQ. CDR3 sequence reads: CASSLAQSGHEQYF. The DNA for the CDR3 is TGTGCCAGCAGCTTAGCACAGTCGGGCCACGAGCAGTACTTC.

The chain employs TRBV4-1 and TRBJ1-3, with 7 bases aligning to TRBD1. The germline CDR1 and CDR2 sequences are MGHRA and YSYEKL. CDR3 length: 15 residues. Unmatched junction bases numbered 4, after V lost 3 bases and J lost 2 bases. CDR3 sequence (DNA): TGCGCCAGCAGCCAGCAGACAGGGACTGGAAACACCATATATTTT. It codes for CASSQQTGTGNTIYF.

The rearrangement links TRBV7-9 to TRBJ2-3, with unresolved D. The V end lost 1 base, the J end lost 7 bases, and 9 bases lay between the germline ends. This CDR3 has 13 amino acids. CDR1 is SEHNR and CDR2 is FQNEAQ in the germline V gene (reference sequence). CDR3 sequence reads: CASSLEHGYTQYF. CDR3 DNA sequence: TGTGCCAGCAGCTTAGAACATGGGTATACGCAGTATTTT.

This chain uses TRBV10-3 with TRBJ1-1; D remains ambiguous. The germline CDR1 and CDR2 sequences are ENHRY and SYGVKD. The V and J ends lost 4 bases and 2 bases respectively, with 8 bases between them. The CDR3 is made up of 13 amino acids. CDR3 region: CAISAKANTEAFF. Here the CDR3 DNA reads TGTGCCATCAGTGCGAAGGCCAACACTGAAGCTTTCTTT.

V gene TRBV5-6 combines with J gene TRBJ2-2, with TRBD2 matching over 13 bases. The CDR3 extends over 17 amino acids. The germline CDR1 and CDR2 sequences are SGHDT and YYEEEE. Germline trimming cut 3 bases from V and 5 bases from J; bases unmatched to any gene: 7. The CDR3 DNA is TGTGCCAGCAGCTCGCTCCGACTAGCGGGAGGAACCGGGGAGCTGTTTTTT. This sequence encodes CASSSLRLAGGTGELFF.

The chain joins TRBV5-6 to TRBJ2-7, with D uncertain. The closer fit of TRBJ2-5 to the DNA end suggests the J call may be wrong. Germline CDR1 reads SGHDT; CDR2 reads YYEEEE. CDR3 length: 14 amino acids. DNA for the CDR3: TGTGCCAGCAGCTTGGCGGTAGTACGAGAGACCCAGTACTTC. Encoded protein: CASSLAVVRETQYF.

This clonotype has ten or more counts. The chain has TRBV20-1 and TRBJ2-7; D possibly corresponds to TRBD1 (6 bases). The germline V and J ends were trimmed by 2 bases and 1 base, with 15 bases remaining between them. This CDR3 spans 15 amino acids. Germline V gene data show CDR1 as DFQATT and CDR2 as SNEGSKA (reference sequence). CDR3 nucleotide sequence: TGCAGTGCTAGACCCGGGACAAGGGAGTCCTACGAGCAGTACTTC. Translation: CSARPGTRESYEQYF.

This clonotype showed up just a few times. This rearrangement joins TRBV7-9 to TRBJ2-5; D not resolved. The DNA matches TRBJ2-7 better at its end, which makes the J call doubtful. The CDR3 has 11 amino acids. Per germline, CDR1 SEHNR and CDR2 FQNEAQ (reference sequence). The CDR3: CASSLTVEQYF. The CDR3 bases are TGTGCCAGCAGCTTGACGGTCGAGCAGTACTTC.

In this sample, this clonotype turned up many times. CDR3 nucleotide sequence: TGCAGCGTTGGACTAGCGGGGGGCGTCACAGATACGCAGTATTTT. Translated, it gives CSVGLAGGVTDTQYF. J is TRBJ2-3 and V is TRBV29-1; 13 nucleotides align to TRBD2. J gave up 2 bases and V 4 bases, and 3 bases lay outside the gene matches. Looked up from germline, CDR1 is SQVTM and CDR2 is ANQGSEA. The CDR3 has 15 amino acids.

The chain uses TRBV4-3 and TRBJ2-7; D is undetermined. Between the trimmed V and J ends, which lost 0 bases and 0 bases, there was a span of 6 bases. There are 14 residues in the CDR3. Germline V gene data show CDR1 as LGHNA and CDR2 as YSLEER. The CDR3 sequence is CASSQDENSYEQYF. The CDR3 nucleotides are TGCGCCAGCAGCCAAGACGAGAACTCCTACGAGCAGTACTTC.

The V and J genes are TRBV5-8 and TRBJ2-1; 7 nucleotides align to TRBD1. The CDR3 consists of 15 residues. CDR1 and CDR2 from the germline V gene are SGHTS and YDEGEE. The junction had 10 bases not matched to a gene; V was cut back by 5 bases and J by 5 bases. CDR3: CASSSDRSAHNEQFF. CDR3 sequence (DNA): TGTGCCAGCAGTTCGGACAGGAGTGCACACAATGAGCAGTTCTTC.

CDR3 region: CASSLASGSFEQYF. As DNA, the CDR3 is TGCGCCAGCAGCTTGGCGAGCGGGAGTTTCGAGCAGTACTTC. The chain recombines TRBV5-1 with TRBJ2-1; 8 bases are shared with TRBD2. The J call may be wrong; the DNA end is better matched by TRBJ2-7. Germline CDR1 is SGHRS and CDR2 is YFSETQ. The CDR3 loop spans 14 amino acids.

J is TRBJ2-1 and V is TRBV6-2 or TRBV6-3; D is uncertain. V lost 2 bases, J lost 0 bases, and 14 bases lay in between. The CDR3 runs to 17 residues. Germline assignment: CDR1 MNHEY and CDR2 SVGEGT. The CDR3 reads CASSYLRLESSYNEQFF. CDR3 bases: TGTGCCAGCAGTTACCTCAGACTGGAGAGCTCCTACAATGAGCAGTTCTTC.

This clonotype showed up just once. This sequence joins TRBV7-2 and TRBJ1-1; D possibly corresponds to TRBD1 (5 bases). The V end was cut by 5 bases, the J end by 2 bases, with 15 bases between. The germline V gene encodes CDR1 SGHTA and CDR2 FQGNSA. The CDR3 totals 15 residues. In nucleotides, the CDR3 is TGTGCCAGCAGCCATCGACAGTATACTAACACTGAAGCTTTCTTT. This codes for CASSHRQYTNTEAFF.

This clonotype showed up just a few times. This chain connects TRBV20-1 to TRBJ2-1; 15 positions agree with TRBD2. The junction had 6 bases not matched to a gene; V was cut back by 6 bases and J by 3 bases. The germline gives CDR1 DFQATT, CDR2 SNEGSKA (reference sequence). The CDR3 is 16 residues long. CDR3 amino acids: CSARTSGGAVYNEQFF. The CDR3 coding sequence is TGCAGTGCGCGGACTAGCGGGGGGGCGGTCTACAATGAGCAGTTCTTC.

The V gene is TRBV20-1, the J gene TRBJ2-1, with TRBD2 identical over 14 bases. Trimming at V came to 3 bases and at J to 4 bases, leaving 5 bases not matched to a gene. The CDR3 sequence is 16 residues long. Looked up from germline, CDR1 is DFQATT and CDR2 is SNEGSKA (reference sequence). The CDR3 nucleotides are TGCAGTGCTAGCGACCGGACTAGCGGGAGGTACAATGAGCAGTTCTTC. Its translation is CSASDRTSGRYNEQFF.

A few counts support this clonotype. The V gene is TRBV14, the J gene TRBJ2-3; D unclear. With 1 base removed from V and 5 bases from J, the gap between germline ends came to 7 bases. CDR3 length: 13 residues. Germline assignment: CDR1 SGHDN and CDR2 FVKESK. The CDR3 region is CASSQVVRDTQYF. In DNA, the CDR3 is TGTGCCAGCAGCCAAGTTGTTCGAGATACGCAGTATTTT.

CDR3 nucleotides: TGTGCCAGCAGTTCCCCCGGGGAGGGCGAGCAGTACTTC. Translation gives CASSSPGEGEQYF. The chain has TRBV27 and TRBJ2-5, with 7 bases fitting TRBD2. The DNA end favors TRBJ2-7, so the J call may be wrong. There are 13 residues in the CDR3. Looked up from germline, CDR1 is MNHEY and CDR2 is SMNVEV (reference sequence).

V is TRBV12-3 or TRBV12-4 and J is TRBJ1-2; 8 bases are a match to TRBD1. V was clipped by 3 bases and J by 7 bases; unmatched bases: 7. The CDR3 contains 14 residues. CDR3 DNA: TGTGCCAGCAGTTTGGACAGGGTGAGGGGTGGCTACACCTTC. Translating gives CASSLDRVRGGYTF.

This clonotype is a singleton in its sample. V is TRBV3-1 and J is TRBJ2-3; 9 bases map to TRBD2. This CDR3 spans 16 amino acids. Per the germline V gene, CDR1 is LGHDT and CDR2 is YNNKEL (reference sequence). The trim removed 2 bases at V and 8 bases at J, leaving 11 bases unmatched. The CDR3 loop is CASSQTAGGPQGTQYF. The DNA of the CDR3 is TGTGCCAGCAGCCAAACCGCGGGGGGGCCACAGGGTACGCAGTATTTT.